One T cell receptor (beta chain) is described in this entry. What it binds is unknown. The data stem from a study of OX40 agonist ivuxolimab in advanced cancers. Study-level information: The dose-escalation cohort was around 83% male, with a mean age of 60 years, ranging about 23 to 90. Study-wide findings and caveats: Individuals who were partial responders at 0.1-3.0 mg/kg had clonal expansion that ranked among the lowest.

This CDR3 is 14 amino acids long. The germline V gene encodes CDR1 SGHTA and CDR2 FQGTGA. Trimming cost V 3 bases and J 5 bases; bases outside gene matches: 4. Measured with immunoSEQ multiplex PCR; TCRdb has only the in-frame clones, and not every one. The sample has tens of thousands of clones, 85% to 90% seen once. This chain uses TRBV7-3 with TRBJ2-7; 10 bases are a match to TRBD2. Sequencing used CD4+ or CD8+ T cells sorted from blood, obtained in a trial of the OX40 agonist ivuxolimab. This TCR came from an adult with an advanced solid tumor such as melanoma, head and neck, liver or kidney cancer. The CDR3 is CASSLGLAGDEQYF. CDR3 sequence (DNA): TGTGCCAGCAGCTTGGGCCTAGCGGGAGACGAGCAGTACTTC. Together with reference TRBV7-3 and TRBJ2-7, the CDR3 gives the full variable domain: GAGVSQTPSNKVTEKGKYVELRCDPISGHTALYWYRQSLGQGPEFLIYFQGTGAADDSGLPNDRFFAVRPEGSVSTLKIQRTERGDSAVYLCASSLGLAGDEQYFGPGTRLTVT.